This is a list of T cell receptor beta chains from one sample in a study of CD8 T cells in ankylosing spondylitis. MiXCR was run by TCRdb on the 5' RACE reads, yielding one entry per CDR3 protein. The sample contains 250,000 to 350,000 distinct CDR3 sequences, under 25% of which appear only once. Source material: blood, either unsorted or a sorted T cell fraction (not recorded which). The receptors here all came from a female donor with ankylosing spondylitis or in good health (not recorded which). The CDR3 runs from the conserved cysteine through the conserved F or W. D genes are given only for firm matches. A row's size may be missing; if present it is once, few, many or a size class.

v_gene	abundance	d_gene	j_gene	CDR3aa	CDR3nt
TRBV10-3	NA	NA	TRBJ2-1	CAIGGTSSYNEQFF	TGTGCCATCGGGGGGACCAGCTCCTACAATGAGCAGTTCTTC
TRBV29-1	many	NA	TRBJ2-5	CSVDREKRETQYF	TGCAGCGTTGATCGGGAGAAGCGAGAGACCCAGTACTTC
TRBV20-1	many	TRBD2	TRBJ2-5	CSATSGLAGVVETQYF	TGCAGTGCTACGAGCGGACTAGCGGGAGTCGTTGAGACCCAGTACTTC
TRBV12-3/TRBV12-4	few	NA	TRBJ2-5	CASSSLTLGRAETQYF	TGTGCCAGCAGTTCCCTAACGTTGGGCAGGGCGGAGACCCAGTACTTC
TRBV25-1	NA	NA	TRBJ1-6	CASRQGLVSPLHF	TGTGCCAGCAGACAGGGACTTGTTTCACCCCTCCACTTT
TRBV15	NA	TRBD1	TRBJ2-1	CATSRAGTGVHEQFF	TGTGCCACCAGCAGAGCCGGGACAGGCGTCCACGAGCAGTTCTTC
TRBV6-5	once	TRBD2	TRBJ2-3	CASSNWPGLAGASQYF	TGTGCCAGCAGTAACTGGCCGGGACTAGCGGGAGCTTCGCAGTATTTT
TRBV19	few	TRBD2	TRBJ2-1	CASSIALSSGSINEQFF	TGTGCCAGTAGTATAGCCTTATCTAGCGGGAGTATCAATGAGCAGTTCTTC
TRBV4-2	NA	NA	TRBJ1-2	CASSQDGGAYGYTF	TGTGCCAGCAGCCAAGACGGGGGGGCGTATGGCTACACCTTC
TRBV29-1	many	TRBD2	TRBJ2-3	CSGGLEDTQYF	TGCAGCGGGGGACTAGAAGATACGCAGTATTTT
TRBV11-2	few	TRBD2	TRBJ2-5	CASSTLGLAETQYF	TGTGCCAGCAGCACCCTCGGACTAGCGGAGACCCAGTACTTC
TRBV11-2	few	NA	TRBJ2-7	CASSSPGRARREQYF	TGTGCCAGCAGCTCTCCGGGCAGGGCAAGAAGGGAGCAGTACTTC
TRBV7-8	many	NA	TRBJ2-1	CASSDTNTWFRRANEQFF	TGTGCCAGCAGCGATACTAATACTTGGTTCCGCAGGGCCAATGAGCAGTTCTTC
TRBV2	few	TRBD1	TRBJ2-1	CASSVSGTGVEEQFF	TGTGCCAGCAGTGTGTCCGGGACAGGGGTGGAGGAGCAGTTCTTC
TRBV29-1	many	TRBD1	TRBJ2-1	CSVDDRGISHEQFF	TGCAGCGTTGACGACAGGGGCATTTCCCATGAGCAGTTCTTC
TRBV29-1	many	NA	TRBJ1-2	CSATGTKDGYGYTF	TGCAGCGCGACCGGGACAAAGGACGGCTATGGCTACACCTTC
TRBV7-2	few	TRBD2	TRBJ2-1	CASSLTSGILYEQFF	TGTGCCAGCAGCCTTACTAGCGGGATTCTATATGAGCAGTTCTTC
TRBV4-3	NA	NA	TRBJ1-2	CASSSTLLGESGYTF	TGCGCCAGCAGTTCGACACTCCTCGGCGAGAGTGGCTACACCTTC
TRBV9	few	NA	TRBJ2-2	CASSATPDSFTGELFF	TGTGCCAGCAGCGCCACCCCGGACAGTTTCACCGGGGAGCTGTTTTTT
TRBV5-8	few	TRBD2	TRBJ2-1	CASSRGSSGRNEQFF	TGTGCCAGCAGCCGGGGATCTAGCGGTCGGAATGAGCAGTTCTTC
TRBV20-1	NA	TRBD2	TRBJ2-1	CSAIAGAGTEQFF	TGCAGTGCAATAGCGGGAGCGGGTACTGAGCAGTTCTTC
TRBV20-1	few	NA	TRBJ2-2	CSARDMVGPGELFF	TGCAGTGCTAGAGATATGGTAGGGCCCGGGGAGCTGTTTTTT
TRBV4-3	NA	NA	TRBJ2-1	CASSQETVLGEQFF	TGCGCCAGCAGCCAAGAAACGGTGTTGGGTGAGCAGTTCTTC
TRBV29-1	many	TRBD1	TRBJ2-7	CSVEGDSRSREQYF	TGCAGCGTTGAAGGGGACAGCCGGTCGCGCGAGCAGTACTTC
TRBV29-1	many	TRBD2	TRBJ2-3	CSVENREGIDTQYF	TGCAGCGTTGAAAACCGGGAGGGGATAGATACGCAGTATTTT
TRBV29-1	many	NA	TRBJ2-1	CSVDNGGNEQFF	TGCAGCGTTGATAACGGGGGTAATGAGCAGTTCTTC
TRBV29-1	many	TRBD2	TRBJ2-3	CSVAAGGEDTQYF	TGCAGCGTTGCTGCGGGAGGGGAAGATACGCAGTATTTT
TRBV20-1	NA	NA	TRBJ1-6	CSAHVPSSYNSPLHF	TGCAGTGCTCACGTACCGAGCTCCTATAATTCACCCCTCCACTTT
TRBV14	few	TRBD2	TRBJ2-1	CASSQPLAGGIYNEQFF	TGTGCCAGCAGTCAACCCCTAGCGGGAGGGATTTACAATGAGCAGTTCTTC
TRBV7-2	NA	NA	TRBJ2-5	CASSLQGSSLGETQYF	TGTGCCAGCAGCTTACAGGGGTCCTCTCTTGGGGAGACCCAGTACTTC
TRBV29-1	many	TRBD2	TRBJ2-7	CSASGWASYEQYF	TGCAGCGCTAGCGGGTGGGCCTCCTACGAGCAGTACTTC
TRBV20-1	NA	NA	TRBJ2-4	CSASPNLPKNIQYF	TGCAGTGCTAGTCCTAACCTGCCCAAAAACATTCAGTACTTC